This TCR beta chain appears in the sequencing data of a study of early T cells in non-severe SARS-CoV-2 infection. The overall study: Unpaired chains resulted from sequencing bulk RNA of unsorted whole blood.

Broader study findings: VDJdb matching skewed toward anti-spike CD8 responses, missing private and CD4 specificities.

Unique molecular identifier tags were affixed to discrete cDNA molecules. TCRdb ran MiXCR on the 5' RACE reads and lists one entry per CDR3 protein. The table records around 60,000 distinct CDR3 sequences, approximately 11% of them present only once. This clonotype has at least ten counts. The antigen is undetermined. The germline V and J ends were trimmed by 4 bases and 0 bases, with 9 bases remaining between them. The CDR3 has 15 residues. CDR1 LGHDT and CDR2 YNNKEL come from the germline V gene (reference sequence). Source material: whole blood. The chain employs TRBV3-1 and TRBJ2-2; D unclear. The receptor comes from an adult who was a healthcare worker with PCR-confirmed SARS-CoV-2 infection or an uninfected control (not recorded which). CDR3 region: CASSRRTANTGELFF. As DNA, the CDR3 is TGTGCCAGCAGCCGCCGGACCGCGAACACCGGGGAGCTGTTTTTT.